This T cell receptor beta chain is drawn from a study of cytomegalovirus exposure and HLA in healthy donors. General observations from the study: Trimming of TCR beta V- and J-genes showed a link, identified in a later analysis, to a missense DCLRE1C variant. It was assumed in the presence/absence analyses that sequencing depth was roughly uniform across donors. Earlier analysis looked at TCR beta V segments, and most were productive about 90% or about 30% of the time. Most CMV-associated TCR beta chains appeared HLA-restricted in a later analysis.

Comment on this clone: As yet, its antigen is unknown.

With 4 bases removed from V and 1 base from J, the gap between germline ends came to 11 bases. The CDR3 is 14 residues long. Germline values: CDR1 SGHRS, CDR2 YFSETQ. It was with 60 Vbeta and 13 Jbeta primers that the PCR ran. Sequenced by immunoSEQ multiplex PCR; TCRdb stores in-frame clones only, minus some. Among some 130,000 clones listed, more than 80% were seen once. The specimen was PBMCs. The V and J genes are TRBV5-1 and TRBJ1-1; D possibly corresponds to TRBD1 (5 bases). This clonotype was sampled from a woman aged 25 to 39 in good health and CMV-seropositive. The CDR3 loop reads CASSKQDPNTEAFF. CDR3 sequence (DNA): TGCGCCAGCAGCAAACAGGATCCGAACACTGAAGCTTTCTTT.